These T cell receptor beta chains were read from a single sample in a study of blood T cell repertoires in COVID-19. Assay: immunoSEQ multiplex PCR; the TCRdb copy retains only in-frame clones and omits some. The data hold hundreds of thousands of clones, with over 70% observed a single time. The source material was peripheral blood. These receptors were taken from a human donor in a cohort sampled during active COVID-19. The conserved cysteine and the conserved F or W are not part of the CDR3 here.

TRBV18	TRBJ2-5	ASSPLPSGSWETQY
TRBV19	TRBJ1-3	ASGGQVGNTIY
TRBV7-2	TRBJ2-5	ASSLIGSGTGEETQY
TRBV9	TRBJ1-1	ASSVGWTGVGDEAF
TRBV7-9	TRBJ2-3	ASSPAWASGIVDTQY
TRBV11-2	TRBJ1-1	ASSARRGFTEAF
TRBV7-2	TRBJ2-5	ASSPRTVAQETQY
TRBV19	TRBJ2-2	ASSPNSGSRTGELF
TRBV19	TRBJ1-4	ASSDSLGDNPTNEKLF
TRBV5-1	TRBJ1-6	ASSLADRGDSPLH
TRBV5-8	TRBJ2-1	ASSLALGTSGINEQF
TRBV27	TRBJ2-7	ASSKQGLPPYEQY
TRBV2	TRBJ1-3	ASSEQANSGNTIY
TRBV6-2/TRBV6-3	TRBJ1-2	ASSSNPRGGGYT
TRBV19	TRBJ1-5	ASKGETGFYNQPQH
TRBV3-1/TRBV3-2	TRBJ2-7	ASSFSGTGFYEQY
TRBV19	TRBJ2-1	ASSIDPGQGYNEQF
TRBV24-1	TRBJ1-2	ATSDSQQGALGYT
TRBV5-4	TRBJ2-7	ASSARDRGSYEQY
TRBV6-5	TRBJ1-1	ASSNRGLNTEAF
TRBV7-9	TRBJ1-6	ASSLPGYSPLH
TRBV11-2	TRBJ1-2	ASSAPGQAGGGYT
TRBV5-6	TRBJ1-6	ASSFWAKDNSPLH
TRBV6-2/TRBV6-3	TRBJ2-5	ASSYTSGQETQY
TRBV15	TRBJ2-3	ATSNRLSTDTQY
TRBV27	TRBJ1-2	ASSFESRGTYYGYT
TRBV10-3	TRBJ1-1	AISVDRAQKAF
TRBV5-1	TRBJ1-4	ASSGRGPGNEKLF
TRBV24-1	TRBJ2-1	ATSDPRSSGATYNEQF
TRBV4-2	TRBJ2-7	ASSQEVTRGEQY
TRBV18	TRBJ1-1	ATTFDRVVTEAF
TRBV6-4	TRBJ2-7	ASTVDIPSSYEQY
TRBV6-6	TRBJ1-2	ASSSPRSLGGDGYT
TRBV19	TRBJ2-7	ASSRRTSGTYEQY
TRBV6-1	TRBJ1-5	ASSEGQGAQPQH
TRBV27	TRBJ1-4	ASSLGGDRGFLGGKLF
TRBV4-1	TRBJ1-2	ASSQAGDRGSGGYT
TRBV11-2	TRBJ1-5	ASSPGPGYNQPQH
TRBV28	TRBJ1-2	ASSHSGSYGYT
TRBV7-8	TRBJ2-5	ASSPGDPKVETQY
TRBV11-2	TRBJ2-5	ASSLLGQEETQY
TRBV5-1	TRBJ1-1	ASSLVGGPGAANTEAF
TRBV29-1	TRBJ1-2	SVDGRSGYT
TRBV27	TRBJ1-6	ASTQGSSPLH
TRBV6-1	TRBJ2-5	ASSAQTAGVWETQY
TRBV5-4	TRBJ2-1	ASSLKTGGLYNEQF
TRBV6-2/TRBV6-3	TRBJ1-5	ASSYSSTGTSNQPQH
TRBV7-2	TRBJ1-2	ASSSQGRKLYGYT
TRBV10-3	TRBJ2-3	AISFGITDTQY
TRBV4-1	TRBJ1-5	ASSLDRADNQPQH
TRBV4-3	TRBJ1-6	ASSQDRDTYNSPLH
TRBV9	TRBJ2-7	ASSAQGATGHEQY
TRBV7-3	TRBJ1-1	ASSLSPDGGSGNEAF
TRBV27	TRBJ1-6	ASSLSPPTGSSYNSPLH
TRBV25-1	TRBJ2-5	ASSQMSGQQETQY
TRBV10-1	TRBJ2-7	ASSRGQSGEQY
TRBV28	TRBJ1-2	ASSVQQGNTGGYT
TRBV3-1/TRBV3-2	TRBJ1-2	ASSRGPSGGYGYT
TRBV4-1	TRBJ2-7	ASRGLAGQQY